Presented here are 9 T cell receptor beta chains from one specimen sequenced in a study of cytomegalovirus exposure and HLA in healthy donors. Sequencing was performed with immunoSEQ multiplex PCR; in TCRdb, only in-frame clones are kept and a portion is missing. This sample has approximately 100,000 clones, with approximately 91% found just once. Sample: PBMCs. The receptors originated from a woman between 18 and 29 years old in good health and CMV-seronegative.

This chain links TRBV13 with TRBJ2-5; 11 positions agree with TRBD1. The CDR3 sequence is 16 residues long. In germline, CDR1 is PRHDT, CDR2 FYEKMQ (reference sequence). V lost 5 bases to trimming and J lost 2 bases; unmatched junction nucleotides: 7. The CDR3 DNA reads TGTGCCAGCAGCGCCGCCGGGACAGGGGGGCAAGAGACCCAGTACTTC. It translates to CASSAAGTGGQETQYF.

The sample holds one count of this clone. The chain has TRBV5-1 and TRBJ2-7; 7 positions match TRBD2. Losses at the gene ends were 1 base for V and 2 bases for J; bases not matched to a gene: 3. Germline loops: CDR1 SGHRS, CDR2 YFSETQ. The CDR3 spans 14 residues. CDR3 nucleotides: TGCGCCAGCAGCTTGCCGGGGGGACCCTACGAGCAGTACTTC. Protein sequence: CASSLPGGPYEQYF.

This rearrangement joins TRBV7-2 to TRBJ2-7; 8 nucleotides line up with TRBD1. V trimming: 2 bases; J trimming: 8 bases; junction bases outside the gene matches: 11. This CDR3 is built from 15 residues. The germline V gene encodes CDR1 SGHTA and CDR2 FQGNSA. The CDR3 protein is CASSLSRTGLSQQYF. In DNA form, the CDR3 reads TGTGCCAGCAGCTTATCTAGGACAGGGTTGTCGCAGCAGTACTTC.

This clone appeared a single time. This chain connects TRBV13 to TRBJ2-1, with 9 bases identical to TRBD1. This CDR3 spans 15 amino acids. The ends lost 5 bases at V and 10 bases at J; junction bases unmatched: 12. Per the germline V gene, CDR1 is PRHDT and CDR2 is FYEKMQ (reference sequence). The CDR3 loop is CASSRAGTGSYEQFF. Here the CDR3 DNA reads TGTGCCAGCAGCCGGGCCGGGACAGGGAGCTACGAGCAGTTCTTC.

The table lists this clone with a few counts. The chain is built from TRBV28 and TRBJ2-5; tentatively, D is TRBD1 (6 bases). The CDR3 covers 13 residues. The germline V and J ends were trimmed by 8 bases and 0 bases, with 10 bases remaining between them. Looked up from germline, CDR1 is MDHEN and CDR2 is SYDVKM. CDR3 loop: CASGTTYQETQYF. The CDR3 nucleotides read TGTGCCAGCGGGACAACATACCAAGAGACCCAGTACTTC.

This chain links TRBV29-1 with TRBJ2-7; unclear D gene. V lost 2 bases and J lost 2, with 10 bases in between. From germline, CDR1 is SQVTM and CDR2 ANQGSEA. The CDR3 sequence is 13 residues long. The CDR3 coding sequence is TGCAGCGTTGAAAGGCTGGGCGCCTACGAGCAGTACTTC. Its protein is CSVERLGAYEQYF.

This clone was seen just once. DNA for the CDR3: TGTGCCAGCTCACCTTTCGGGGTTCTTCCCCTCAATGAGCAGTTCTTC. This sequence encodes CASSPFGVLPLNEQFF. This chain connects TRBV18 to TRBJ2-1, with D possibly TRBD2 on 5 matching bases. Germline CDR1 KGHSH, CDR2 LQKENI. The CDR3 totals 16 residues. Trimming took 3 bases from V and 6 from J, leaving 18 bases between them.

The gene calls are TRBV28 and TRBJ2-7; 7 bases are a match to TRBD2. The length of the CDR3 is 15 residues. J lost 0 bases, V lost 10 bases, and 12 bases had no gene match. Germline V lookup: CDR1 MDHEN, CDR2 SYDVKM. CDR3 protein: CATRPGRRGSYEQYF. The DNA of the CDR3 is TGTGCCACCAGGCCCGGGAGGAGAGGCTCCTACGAGCAGTACTTC. Using reference TRBV28 and TRBJ2-7 for the parts outside the CDR3, the full variable domain is DVKVTQSSRYLVKRTGEKVFLECVQDMDHENMFWYRQDPGLGLRLIYFSYDVKMKEKGDIPEGYSVSREKKERFSLILESASTNQTSMYLCATRPGRRGSYEQYFGPGTRLTVT.

This clone was detected once. The genes are TRBV28 and TRBJ2-7; weak D call: TRBD1 (5 bases). V lost 8 bases and J lost 1, with 15 bases in between. The CDR3 contains 14 residues. Germline CDR1 reads MDHEN; CDR2 reads SYDVKM. DNA of the CDR3: TGTGCCAGCGCCGTCAGGGTGATATCCTACGAGCAGTACTTC. Protein sequence: CASAVRVISYEQYF.